The 8 T cell receptor beta chains below come from one sample, sequenced in a study of blood T cell repertoires in COVID-19. The table came from immunoSEQ multiplex PCR; TCRdb's copy has only in-frame clones and leaves some out. Among tens of thousands of clones listed, about nine tenths were seen once. The material sequenced was peripheral blood. These receptors originate from a woman between 40 and 55 years old with active COVID-19.

The chain uses TRBV12-5 and TRBJ1-5; D is ambiguous. Germline lookup yields CDR1 LGHNT and CDR2 FRNRAP. V lost 1 base and J 4 bases, leaving 5 bases between the germline ends. This CDR3 is built from 13 residues. CDR3 sequence (DNA): TGTGCTAGTGGTTTGGGGCCAAATCAGCCCCAGCATTTT. Its protein product is CASGLGPNQPQHF.

This chain uses TRBV7-3 with TRBJ2-5, with D maybe TRBD2 (5 bases). Germline V gives CDR1 SGHTA, CDR2 FQGTGA. This CDR3 contains 15 residues. Between the trimmed V and J ends, which lost 1 base and 5 bases, there was a span of 14 bases. CDR3 sequence reads: CASSLISGSGETQYF. For the CDR3, the DNA is TGTGCCAGCAGCTTAATAAGCGGTAGTGGGGAGACCCAGTACTTC.

The chain joins TRBV6-1 to TRBJ1-5, with TRBD1 as a possible D gene (5 bases). Per germline, CDR1 MNHNS and CDR2 SASEGT. V lost 1 base, J lost 3 bases, and 16 bases lay in between. The CDR3 spans 17 residues. This CDR3 reads CASSEVGLGLPNQPQHF. The CDR3 DNA sequence: TGTGCCAGCAGTGAAGTCGGGTTGGGGCTCCCCAATCAGCCCCAGCATTTT.

The V gene is TRBV5-1, the J gene TRBJ1-1; tentative D call: TRBD1 (6 bases). V gave up 1 base and J gave up 1 base, with 11 bases separating them. The CDR3 has 15 amino acids. Germline-derived CDR1 and CDR2 are SGHRS and YFSETQ. The CDR3 loop is CASSLWGPRNTEAFF. Written as DNA, the CDR3 is TGCGCCAGCAGCTTGTGGGGGCCCAGGAACACTGAAGCTTTCTTT.

The V call is TRBV6-2 or TRBV6-3, the J call TRBJ2-3, with TRBD2 matching over 12 bases. Germline V gene data show CDR1 as MNHEY and CDR2 as SVGEGT. V lost 6 bases, J lost 6 bases, and 16 bases stayed unmatched. This CDR3 has 18 residues. Here the CDR3 DNA reads TGTGCCAGCAGCCTTAGACTAGCGGGGGTCCTGGGAACGGATACGCAGTATTTT. Translation gives CASSLRLAGVLGTDTQYF.

The chain combines TRBV5-1 with TRBJ2-5; 12 bases match TRBD2. V shed 0 bases, J shed 4 bases, and the junction held 1 base outside the gene matches. Germline V gene lookup returns CDR1 SGHRS and CDR2 YFSETQ. The CDR3 has 15 amino acids. The CDR3 region is CASSLASGGAETQYF. DNA of the CDR3: TGCGCCAGCAGCTTGGCTAGCGGGGGGGCAGAGACCCAGTACTTC.

The chain is built from TRBV7-2 and TRBJ2-7; 10 bases align to TRBD2. The CDR3 runs to 19 residues. Germline values: CDR1 SGHTA, CDR2 FQGNSA. V shed 1 base, J shed 0 bases, and the junction held 12 bases outside the gene matches. CDR3 loop: CASSLGPRSSGGYSYEQYF. The CDR3 coding sequence is TGTGCCAGCAGCTTAGGGCCTAGGTCTAGCGGGGGCTACTCCTACGAGCAGTACTTC.

This clone was found a few times. The genes are TRBV6-5 and TRBJ1-2, with D possibly matching TRBD1 (5 bases). V lost 0 bases and J lost 8, with 10 bases in between. The CDR3 is 13 residues long. The V gene's germline CDR1 is MNHEY and CDR2 SVGAGI. The CDR3 DNA follows: TGTGCCAGCAGTTACTCGTCCAGGGCGGGCTACACCTTC. Protein product: CASSYSSRAGYTF.